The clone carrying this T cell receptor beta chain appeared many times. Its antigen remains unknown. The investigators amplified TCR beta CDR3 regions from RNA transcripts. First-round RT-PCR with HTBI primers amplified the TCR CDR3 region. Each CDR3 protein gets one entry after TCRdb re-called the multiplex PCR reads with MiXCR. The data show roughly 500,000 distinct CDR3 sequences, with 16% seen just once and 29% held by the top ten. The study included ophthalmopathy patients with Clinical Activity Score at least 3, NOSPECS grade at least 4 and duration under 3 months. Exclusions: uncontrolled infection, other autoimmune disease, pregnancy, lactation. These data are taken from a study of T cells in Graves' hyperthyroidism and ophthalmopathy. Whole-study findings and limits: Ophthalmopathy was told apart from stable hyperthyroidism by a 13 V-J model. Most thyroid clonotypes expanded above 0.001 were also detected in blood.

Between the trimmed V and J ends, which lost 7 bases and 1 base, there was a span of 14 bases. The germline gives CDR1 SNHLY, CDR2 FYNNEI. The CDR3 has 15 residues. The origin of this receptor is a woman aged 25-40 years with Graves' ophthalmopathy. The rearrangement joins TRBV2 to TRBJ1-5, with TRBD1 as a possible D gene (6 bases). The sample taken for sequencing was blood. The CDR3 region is CASTERGGSNQPQHF. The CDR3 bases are TGTGCCAGCACGGAGAGGGGGGGCAGCAATCAGCCCCAGCATTTT.